This T cell receptor (beta chain) was captured by sequencing in a study of OX40 agonist ivuxolimab in advanced cancers. This table comes from immunoSEQ multiplex PCR, and its TCRdb copy is limited to in-frame clones, with some not included. The table lists about 70,000 clones, just over 85% of them singletons. The CDR3 contains 14 residues. Germline V CDR1 and CDR2: GTSNPN, SVGIG (reference sequence). Losses at the gene ends were 1 base for V and 5 bases for J; bases not matched to a gene: 1. The receptor was derived from an adult with an advanced solid tumor such as melanoma, head and neck, liver or kidney cancer. Material: CD4+ or CD8+ T cells sorted from blood, obtained in a trial of the OX40 agonist ivuxolimab. The chain is built from TRBV30 and TRBJ1-6; 8 bases line up with TRBD1. This CDR3 is CAWSGGQDNSPLHF. The CDR3 nucleotides are TGTGCCTGGAGTGGGGGACAGGATAATTCACCCCTCCACTTT.